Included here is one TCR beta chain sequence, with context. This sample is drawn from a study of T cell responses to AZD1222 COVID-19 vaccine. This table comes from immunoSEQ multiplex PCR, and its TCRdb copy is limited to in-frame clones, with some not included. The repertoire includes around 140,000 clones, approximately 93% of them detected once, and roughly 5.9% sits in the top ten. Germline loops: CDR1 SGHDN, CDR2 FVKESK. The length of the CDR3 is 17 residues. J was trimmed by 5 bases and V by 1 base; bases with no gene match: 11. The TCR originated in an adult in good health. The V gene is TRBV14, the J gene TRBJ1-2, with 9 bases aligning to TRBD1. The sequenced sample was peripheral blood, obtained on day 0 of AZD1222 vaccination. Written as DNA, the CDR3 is TGTGCCAGCAGCCAAGCAGAAGGACAGGGGCCGCAGTATGGCTACACCTTC. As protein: CASSQAEGQGPQYGYTF.